This passage covers 2 T cell receptor beta chains from one sample sequenced in a study of blood T cell repertoires in COVID-19 (TCRdb year 2020). The library was generated by the immunoSEQ multiplex PCR assay. TCRdb stores this immuneACCESS table with in-frame sequences only. Part of the clones is absent; in the studies checked, under half of the shortfall reflects unresolved V genes, and no reason is known for the rest. The sample table shows 200,000 to 250,000 clones, and 70% to 85% are seen once. The ten largest clones represent roughly 1.4% of the sample. The sequenced sample was peripheral blood. The receptors come from a woman aged 40 to 49 who had recovered from COVID-19.

The chain uses TRBV5-6 and TRBJ2-1; TRBD2 matches 10 bases. This CDR3 has 16 residues. The junction had 12 bases not matched to a gene; V was cut back by 4 bases and J by 8 bases. The germline gives CDR1 SGHDT, CDR2 YYEEEE. In DNA form, the CDR3 reads TGTGCCAGCAGCCCGGTCCTGAGCGGGGGGGTGGATGAGCAGTTCTTC. It translates to CASSPVLSGGVDEQFF.

The rearrangement links TRBV7-2 to TRBJ2-1; 9 positions agree with TRBD2. CDR1 and CDR2 from the germline V gene are SGHTA and FQGNSA. V lost 5 bases to trimming and J lost 5 bases; unmatched junction nucleotides: 16. The CDR3 length is 18 residues. CDR3 protein: CASSDFRAGGLSNNEQFF. CDR3 in DNA: TGTGCCAGCAGCGATTTTCGGGCGGGGGGGCTCAGTAACAATGAGCAGTTCTTC.